This entry describes one T cell receptor (beta chain). These data come from a study of shared clonotypes between healthy human individuals. At the level of the study: A donor's plate count was three for CD4 naive and three for CD4 memory; CD8 naive had two and CD8 memory one.

Per the germline V gene, CDR1 is MNHNS and CDR2 is SASEGT. The CDR3 is 18 residues long. Germline trimming cut 3 bases from V and 4 bases from J; bases unmatched to any gene: 13. Per the authors' pipeline: ImmunoSEQ junction-only sequences lacked quality scores, so their filtering differed. Assay used: immunoSEQ multiplex PCR; TCRdb lists only in-frame clones, some missing. The V and J calls and the clone size are those of that table, but D and trimming were determined from the DNA. The data contain about 1.5 million clones, under 99% of them seen just once; the ten biggest clones take up about 0.45%.

The V gene is TRBV6-1, the J gene TRBJ1-2, with TRBD1 matching over 11 bases. Sequencing was performed on naive CD4+ T cells sorted from blood. Described subset: CD45RA+ positively selected. The sequence came from a man aged 25-45 years in good health. The CDR3 sequence is CASSDPRTGGVRSYGYTF. The DNA for the CDR3 is TGTGCCAGCAGTGACCCTCGGACAGGGGGCGTACGTAGCTATGGCTACACCTTC.